The sequence of this TCR beta chain was determined in a study of shared clonotypes between healthy human individuals. Naive CD45RA+ and memory CD45RA-negative subsets were split from CD4+ cells. This clone was observed a single time. The V gene lost 4 bases and the J gene lost 7 bases, with 13 bases spanning the gap. CDR3 length: 13 amino acids. Germline-derived CDR1 and CDR2 are MNHEY and SMNVEV (reference sequence). At a deep level, the assay was run. Per the original data handling: Filtering differed because ImmunoSEQ produced junction-only sequences that carried no quality scores. TCRdb keeps only in-frame clones here, not all; method: immunoSEQ multiplex PCR. V, J and clone size are taken as reported in that table, and D and trimming were inferred from the DNA itself. The sample carries millions of clones, over 85% recorded once.

This TCR came from a man between 18 and 29 years old in good health. This chain uses TRBV27 with TRBJ1-2, with D possibly matching TRBD1 (5 bases). The material sequenced was naive CD4+ T cells sorted from blood. Subset reported: CD45RA+ positively selected. The CDR3 loop is CASSSADRTGYTF. The CDR3 bases are TGTGCCAGCAGTTCCGCCGACAGAACTGGCTACACCTTC.